Presented here are 11 T cell receptor beta chains from one specimen sequenced in a study of identical twins. MiXCR was run by TCRdb on the 5' RACE reads, yielding one entry per CDR3 protein. This sample yields 1.5 million to 2 million distinct CDR3 sequences, of which roughly a third are seen a single time; about 0.27% belongs to the top ten. The sequenced sample was cord blood. Receptors were obtained from a newborn girl in good health.

The chain recombines TRBV14 with TRBJ1-1, with D tentatively TRBD1 (5 bases). The CDR3 spans 13 residues. Between the trimmed V and J ends, which lost 4 bases and 10 bases, there was a span of 16 bases. Germline V gives CDR1 SGHDN, CDR2 FVKESK. The CDR3 DNA follows: TGTGCCAGCAGCCGCGTTCCGGGGGACGGAGCTTTCTTT. It yields the protein CASSRVPGDGAFF.

The chain links TRBV11-2 to TRBJ2-2, with D possibly being TRBD2 (6 bases). V lost 5 bases, J lost 7 bases, and 23 bases lay in between. Germline V gives CDR1 SGHAT, CDR2 FQNNGV. This CDR3 has 17 amino acids. For the CDR3, the DNA is TGTGCCAGCAGCCAACCAGAGGGACTGACCGTGGGCGGGGAGCTGTTTTTT. This gives the protein CASSQPEGLTVGGELFF.

This rearrangement joins TRBV27 to TRBJ2-1, with D possibly being TRBD2 (5 bases). Germline assignment: CDR1 MNHEY and CDR2 SMNVEV (reference sequence). V lost 5 bases and J lost 5, with 16 bases in between. The CDR3 runs 15 residues. The CDR3 DNA follows: TGTGCCAGCAGTCCGCTCGTCGGAGGCGACAATGAGCAGTTCTTC. As protein: CASSPLVGGDNEQFF.

A few counts support this clonotype. This chain links TRBV29-1 with TRBJ1-2, with 9 bases lining up with TRBD1. CDR1 is SQVTM, CDR2 ANQGSEA, per germline. The CDR3 runs 14 residues. V was pared by 3 bases and J by 4 bases, with 6 bases of the junction left unmatched. The chain's CDR3 is CSVDRTGAFYGYTF. Here the CDR3 DNA reads TGCAGCGTTGACCGGACAGGGGCCTTCTATGGCTACACCTTC.

The chain couples TRBV7-2 to TRBJ2-6; D remains ambiguous. V was trimmed by 0 bases and J by 4 bases, leaving 7 bases between them. CDR1 and CDR2 from the germline V gene are SGHTA and FQGNSA. CDR3 length: 15 amino acids. For the CDR3, the DNA is TGTGCCAGCAGCTTAGCGTGGCGGGGGGCCAACGTCCTGACTTTC. Its protein is CASSLAWRGANVLTF.

This clonotype was recorded a few times. The chain has TRBV5-4 and TRBJ2-7; a possible D gene is TRBD2 (6 bases). V was pared by 5 bases and J by 0 bases, with 18 bases between. This CDR3 is built from 16 residues. The germline V gene has CDR1 SGHNT and CDR2 YYREEE (reference sequence). CDR3 DNA: TGTGCCAGCAGTTTTGGGACTTCCGTAAGCTCCTACGAGCAGTACTTC. It yields the protein CASSFGTSVSSYEQYF.

This clonotype came up a few times. The chain combines TRBV12-3 or TRBV12-4 with TRBJ2-4; D is uncertain. Trimming took 4 bases from V and 2 from J, leaving 12 bases between them. This CDR3 region has 15 residues. The CDR3 loop is CASSWWAITKNIQYF. For the CDR3, the DNA is TGTGCCAGCAGTTGGTGGGCTATTACCAAAAACATTCAGTACTTC.

This chain uses TRBV5-4 with TRBJ1-2; D is possibly TRBD1 (6 bases). Germline V gives CDR1 SGHNT, CDR2 YYREEE (reference sequence). This CDR3 comprises 14 residues. V shed 3 bases and J shed 2 bases, with 11 bases lying between them. CDR3 protein: CASSSITGNYGYTF. The DNA of the CDR3 is TGTGCCAGCAGCTCAATCACAGGGAACTATGGCTACACCTTC.

This clonotype appeared a few times. V is TRBV29-1 and J is TRBJ2-7; TRBD2 matches 9 bases. The J segment lost 0 bases and the V segment lost 4 bases, leaving 7 bases of the junction unmatched. The length of the CDR3 is 15 residues. Germline CDR1 and CDR2: SQVTM and ANQGSEA. The CDR3: CSVASGRPPSYEQYF. CDR3 nucleotides: TGCAGCGTTGCCAGCGGGAGGCCCCCCTCCTACGAGCAGTACTTC.

Points on this clonotype: This clone may be a read error of a much larger clone one base away. V and J are TRBV5-1 and TRBJ2-4; the D gene is possibly TRBD1 (6 bases). TRBJ2-7 matches the DNA end more closely, so the J call is doubtful. Per germline, CDR1 SGHRS and CDR2 YFSETQ. This CDR3 spans 15 amino acids. In DNA form, the CDR3 reads TGCGCCAGCAGCTTGAAACAGGGCCGTCCCCACGAGCAGTACTTC. Amino acids: CASSLKQGRPHEQYF.

This chain connects TRBV6-5 to TRBJ2-5; weak D call: TRBD1 (6 bases). TRBJ2-7 explains the end of the DNA better; the J call may be wrong. This CDR3 has 13 residues. The germline CDR1 and CDR2 sequences are MNHEY and SVGAGI. CDR3 sequence (DNA): TGTGCCAGCAGTTACTACAGGGACTACGAGCAGTACTTC. Protein: CASSYYRDYEQYF.